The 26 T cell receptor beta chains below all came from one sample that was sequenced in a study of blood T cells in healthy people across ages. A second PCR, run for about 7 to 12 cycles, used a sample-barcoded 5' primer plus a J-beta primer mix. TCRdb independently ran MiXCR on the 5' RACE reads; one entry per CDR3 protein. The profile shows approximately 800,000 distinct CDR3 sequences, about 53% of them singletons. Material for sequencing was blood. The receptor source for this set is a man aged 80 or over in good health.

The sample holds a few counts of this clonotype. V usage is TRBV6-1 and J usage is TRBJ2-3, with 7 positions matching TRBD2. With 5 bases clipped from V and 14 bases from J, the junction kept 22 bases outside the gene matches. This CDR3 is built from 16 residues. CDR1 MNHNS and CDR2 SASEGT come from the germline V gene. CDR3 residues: CASSSGTNLLSGYAYF. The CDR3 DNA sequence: TGTGCCAGCAGTTCTGGGACTAACCTTTTGTCTGGATACGCGTATTTT.

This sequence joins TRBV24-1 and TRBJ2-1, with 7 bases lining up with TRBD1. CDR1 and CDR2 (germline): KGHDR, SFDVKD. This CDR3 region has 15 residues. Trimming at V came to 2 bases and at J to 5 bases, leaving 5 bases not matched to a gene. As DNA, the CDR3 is TGTGCCACCAGTGATTCCGGACAGGAGGACAATGAGCAGTTCTTC. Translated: CATSDSGQEDNEQFF.

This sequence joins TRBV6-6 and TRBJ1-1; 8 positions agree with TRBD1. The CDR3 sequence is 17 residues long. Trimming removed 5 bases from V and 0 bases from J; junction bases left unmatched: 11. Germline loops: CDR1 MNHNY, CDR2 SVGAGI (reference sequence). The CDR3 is CASSPATGTGMNTEAFF. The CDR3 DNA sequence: TGTGCCAGCAGTCCCGCTACCGGGACAGGAATGAACACTGAAGCTTTCTTT.

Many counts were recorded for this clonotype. CDR3 coding DNA: TGCAGTGCTAGTTTGTCGGGACAGACAAAAGAGACCCAGTACTTC. Its protein product is CSASLSGQTKETQYF. The chain is built from TRBV20-1 and TRBJ2-5, with 7 positions matching TRBD1. V trimming: 3 bases; J trimming: 3 bases; junction bases outside the gene matches: 10. Germline CDR1 is DFQATT and CDR2 is SNEGSKA (reference sequence). The CDR3 totals 15 residues.

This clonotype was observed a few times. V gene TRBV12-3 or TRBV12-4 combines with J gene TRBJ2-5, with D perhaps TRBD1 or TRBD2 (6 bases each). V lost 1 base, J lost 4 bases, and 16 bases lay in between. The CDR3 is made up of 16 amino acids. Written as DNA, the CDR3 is TGTGCCAGCAGTTTAGGTTCGGGGGCTCGAACAGAGACCCAGTACTTC. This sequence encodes CASSLGSGARTETQYF.

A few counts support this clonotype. The CDR3 nucleotides read TGTGCCAGCACCAGACAGGGGGGCTATGGCTACACCTTC. This encodes CASTRQGGYGYTF. The chain is built from TRBV9 and TRBJ1-2, with TRBD1 identical over 9 bases. CDR3 length equals 13 residues. Trimming cost V 6 bases and J 4 bases; bases outside gene matches: 4. CDR1 and CDR2 from the germline V gene are SGDLS and YYNGEE.

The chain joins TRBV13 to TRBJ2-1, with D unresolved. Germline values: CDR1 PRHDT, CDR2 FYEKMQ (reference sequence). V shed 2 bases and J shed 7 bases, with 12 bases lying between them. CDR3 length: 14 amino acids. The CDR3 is CASSLSPSLNEQFF. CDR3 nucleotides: TGTGCCAGCAGCTTAAGCCCTTCGCTTAATGAGCAGTTCTTC.

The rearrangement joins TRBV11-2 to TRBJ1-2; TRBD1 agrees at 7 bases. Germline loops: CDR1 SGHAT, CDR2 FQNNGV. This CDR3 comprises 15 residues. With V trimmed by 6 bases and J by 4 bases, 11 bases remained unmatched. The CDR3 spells CASSPDGTVSYGYTF. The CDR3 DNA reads TGTGCCAGCAGTCCCGACGGGACAGTATCCTATGGCTACACCTTC.

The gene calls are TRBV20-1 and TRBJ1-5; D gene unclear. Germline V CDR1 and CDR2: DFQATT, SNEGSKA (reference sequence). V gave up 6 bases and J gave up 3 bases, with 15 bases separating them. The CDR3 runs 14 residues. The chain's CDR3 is CSADSGIYNQPQHF. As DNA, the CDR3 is TGCAGTGCCGATTCCGGGATTTACAATCAGCCCCAGCATTTT.

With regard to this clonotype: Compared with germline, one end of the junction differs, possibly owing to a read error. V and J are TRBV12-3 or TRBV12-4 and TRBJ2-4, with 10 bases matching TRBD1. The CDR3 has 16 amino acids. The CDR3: CAGSRDRGKGGNIQYF. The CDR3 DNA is TGTGCCGGCAGCCGGGACAGGGGCAAAGGAGGGAACATTCAGTACTTC.

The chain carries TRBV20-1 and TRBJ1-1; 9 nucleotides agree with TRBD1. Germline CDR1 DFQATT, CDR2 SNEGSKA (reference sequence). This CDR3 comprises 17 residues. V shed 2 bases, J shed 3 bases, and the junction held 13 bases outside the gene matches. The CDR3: CSARTQGANFQDTEAFF. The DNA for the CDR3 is TGCAGTGCTAGAACACAGGGGGCGAATTTCCAGGACACTGAAGCTTTCTTT.

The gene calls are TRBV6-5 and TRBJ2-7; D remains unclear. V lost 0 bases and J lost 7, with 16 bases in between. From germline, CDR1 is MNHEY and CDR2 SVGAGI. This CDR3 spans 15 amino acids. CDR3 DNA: TGTGCCAGCAGTTACTCTTTGCAGCCTTACAATGAGCAGTACTTC. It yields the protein CASSYSLQPYNEQYF.

The CDR3 protein is CASSEKGWETQYF. DNA for the CDR3: TGTGCCAGCAGTGAAAAGGGGTGGGAGACCCAGTACTTC. This chain connects TRBV6-1 to TRBJ2-5, with D maybe TRBD1 (5 bases). Germline CDR1 is MNHNS and CDR2 is SASEGT. This CDR3 has 13 amino acids. The V gene lost 2 bases and the J gene lost 5 bases, with 9 bases spanning the gap.

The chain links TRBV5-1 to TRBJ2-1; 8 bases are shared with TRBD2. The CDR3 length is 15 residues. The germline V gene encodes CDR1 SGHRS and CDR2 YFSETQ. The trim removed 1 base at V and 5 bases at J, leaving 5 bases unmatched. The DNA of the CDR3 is TGCGCCAGCAGCTTGCGTACTAGCGGTGACAATGAGCAGTTCTTC. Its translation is CASSLRTSGDNEQFF.

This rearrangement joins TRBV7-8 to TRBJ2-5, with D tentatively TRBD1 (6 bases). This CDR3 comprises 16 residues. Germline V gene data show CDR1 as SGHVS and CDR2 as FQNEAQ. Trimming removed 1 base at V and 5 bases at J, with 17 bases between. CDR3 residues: CASSLGAGVIRETQYF. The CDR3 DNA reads TGTGCCAGCAGCTTAGGGGCAGGGGTGATAAGGGAGACCCAGTACTTC.

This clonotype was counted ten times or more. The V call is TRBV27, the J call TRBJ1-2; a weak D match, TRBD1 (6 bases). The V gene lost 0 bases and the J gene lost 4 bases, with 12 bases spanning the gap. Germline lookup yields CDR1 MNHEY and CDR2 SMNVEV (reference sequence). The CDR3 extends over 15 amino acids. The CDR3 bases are TGTGCCAGCAGTTTATCGTCGGGGGGCGCCTATGGCTACACCTTC. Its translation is CASSLSSGGAYGYTF.

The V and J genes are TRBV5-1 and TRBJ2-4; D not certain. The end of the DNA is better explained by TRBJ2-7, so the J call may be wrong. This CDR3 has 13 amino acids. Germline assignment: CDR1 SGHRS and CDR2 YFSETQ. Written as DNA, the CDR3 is TGCGCCAGCAGGGCTGTGGGAAACTACGAGCAGTACTTC. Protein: CASRAVGNYEQYF.

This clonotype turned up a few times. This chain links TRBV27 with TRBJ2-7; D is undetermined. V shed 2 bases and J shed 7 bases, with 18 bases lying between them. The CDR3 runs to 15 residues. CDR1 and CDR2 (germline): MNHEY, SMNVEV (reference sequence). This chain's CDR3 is CASSLGPDGVGEQYF. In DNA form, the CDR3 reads TGTGCCAGCAGTTTAGGGCCGGATGGTGTGGGGGAGCAGTACTTC.

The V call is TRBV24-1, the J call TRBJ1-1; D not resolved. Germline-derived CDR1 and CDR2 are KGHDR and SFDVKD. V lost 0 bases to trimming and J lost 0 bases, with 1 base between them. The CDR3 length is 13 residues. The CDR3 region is CATSDLMNTEAFF. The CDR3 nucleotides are TGTGCCACCAGTGATTTGATGAACACTGAAGCTTTCTTT.

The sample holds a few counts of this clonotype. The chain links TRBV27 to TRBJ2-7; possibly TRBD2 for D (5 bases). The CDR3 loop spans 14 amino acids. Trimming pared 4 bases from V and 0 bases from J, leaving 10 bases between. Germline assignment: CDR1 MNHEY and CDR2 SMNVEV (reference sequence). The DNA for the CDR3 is TGTGCCAGCAGTTCCCTGGAGGTCTCCTACGAGCAGTACTTC. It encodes CASSSLEVSYEQYF.

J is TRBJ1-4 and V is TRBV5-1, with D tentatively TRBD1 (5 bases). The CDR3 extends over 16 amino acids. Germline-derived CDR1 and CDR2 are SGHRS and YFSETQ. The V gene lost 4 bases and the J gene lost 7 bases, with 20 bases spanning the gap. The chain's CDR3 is CASSRTGAYTGEKLFF. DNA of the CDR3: TGCGCCAGCAGCAGGACCGGGGCCTACACTGGTGAAAAACTGTTTTTT.

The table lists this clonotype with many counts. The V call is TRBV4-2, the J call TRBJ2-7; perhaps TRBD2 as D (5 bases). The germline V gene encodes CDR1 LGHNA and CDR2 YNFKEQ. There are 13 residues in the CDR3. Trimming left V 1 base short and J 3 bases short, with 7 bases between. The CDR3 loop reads CASSQAGSYEQYF. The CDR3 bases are TGTGCCAGCAGCCAAGCGGGGAGCTACGAGCAGTACTTC.

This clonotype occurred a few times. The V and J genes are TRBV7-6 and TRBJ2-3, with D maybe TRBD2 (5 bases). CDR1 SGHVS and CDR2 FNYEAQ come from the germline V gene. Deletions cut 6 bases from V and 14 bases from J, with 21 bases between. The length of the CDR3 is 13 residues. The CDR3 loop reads CASRPPEDGYAYF. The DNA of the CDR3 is TGTGCCAGCAGGCCACCGGAGGACGGATACGCGTATTTT.

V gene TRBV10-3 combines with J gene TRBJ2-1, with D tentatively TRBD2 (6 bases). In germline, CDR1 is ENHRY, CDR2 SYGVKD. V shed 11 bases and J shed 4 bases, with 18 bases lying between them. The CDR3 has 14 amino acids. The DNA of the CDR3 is TGTGCCGTCCACCCCGGGAGCGGGTACAATGAGCAGTTCTTC. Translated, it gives CAVHPGSGYNEQFF.

In DNA, the CDR3 is TGTGCCATCAGTGAAGGGACTAGCGGGAGAGGAGACACGCAGTATTTT. Residues: CAISEGTSGRGDTQYF. J is TRBJ2-3 and V is TRBV10-3; the match to TRBD2 covers 14 bases. The length of the CDR3 is 16 residues. Germline CDR1 reads ENHRY; CDR2 reads SYGVKD. V trimming: 3 bases; J trimming: 9 bases; junction bases outside the gene matches: 8.

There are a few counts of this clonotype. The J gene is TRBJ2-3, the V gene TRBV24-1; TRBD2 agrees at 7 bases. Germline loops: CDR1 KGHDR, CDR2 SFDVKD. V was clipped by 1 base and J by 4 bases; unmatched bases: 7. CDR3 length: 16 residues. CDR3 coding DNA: TGTGCCACCAGTGATTTTACGGCGGGAGACTCAGATACGCAGTATTTT. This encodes CATSDFTAGDSDTQYF.